The 3 T cell receptor beta chains below come from one sample, sequenced in a study of cytomegalovirus exposure and HLA in healthy donors. Use of 60 Vbeta and 13 Jbeta primers characterized the PCR. Clones were sequenced by immunoSEQ multiplex PCR, and TCRdb holds only the in-frame ones, with some missing. The repertoire holds 120,000 to 150,000 clones, with roughly 73% as singletons. The sequencing sample was made of PBMCs. All receptors derive from a man aged 35 to 55 in good health and CMV-seronegative.

This clone showed up just once. The chain combines TRBV5-1 with TRBJ2-1, with 8 nucleotides matching TRBD2. Germline V CDR1 and CDR2: SGHRS, YFSETQ. Trimming removed 1 base from V and 7 bases from J; junction bases left unmatched: 7. The length of the CDR3 is 15 residues. The CDR3, as DNA: TGCGCCAGCAGCTTGACAACGGGGGGGCCAAATGAGCAGTTCTTC. Residues: CASSLTTGGPNEQFF.

There are a few counts of this clone. The CDR3 loop is CASSYRFQGFWPQHF. CDR3 in DNA: TGTGCCAGCAGTTACAGGTTTCAGGGTTTCTGGCCCCAGCATTTT. The chain couples TRBV6-5 to TRBJ1-5; a weak D match, TRBD1 (5 bases). The CDR3 runs 15 residues. Trimming removed 2 bases at V and 9 bases at J, with 17 bases between. Germline CDR1 MNHEY, CDR2 SVGAGI.

In the case of this clone: The sample holds other DNA sequences that translate to the same CDR3. V usage is TRBV6-5 and J usage is TRBJ1-2; D unresolved. The CDR3 consists of 13 residues. The ends were cut back, 5 bases at V and 0 bases at J, with 7 bases in the middle. Germline CDR1 MNHEY, CDR2 SVGAGI. The CDR3 loop reads CASSPGANYGYTF. DNA for the CDR3: TGTGCCAGCAGTCCCGGGGCTAACTATGGCTACACCTTC.